This T cell receptor (beta chain) came from a study of blood T cell repertoires in COVID-19. CDR1 and CDR2 from the germline V gene are KGHSH and LQKENI. This CDR3 comprises 14 residues. The V gene lost 2 bases and the J gene lost 4 bases, with 9 bases spanning the gap. In the authors' workflow: Counts of nucleated cells, estimated from reference gene primer amplification, were obtained. Sequencing used immunoSEQ multiplex PCR; TCRdb keeps in-frame clones, though not all of them. V and J calls and clone size are given by that table; D and trimming were obtained from the DNA. The sample records about 210,000 clones, about 83% being singletons.

V is TRBV18 and J is TRBJ2-1, with a possible D match to TRBD1 (5 bases). Material: peripheral blood. The receptor was derived from a man aged 60-69 years who had recovered from COVID-19. DNA for the CDR3: TGTGCCAGCTCACCAGGACACGCTTACAATGAGCAGTTCTTC. It codes for CASSPGHAYNEQFF.